Sequencing of this T cell receptor (beta chain) was carried out in a study of early T cells in non-severe SARS-CoV-2 infection. Study in general: Bulk RNA isolated from unsorted whole blood underwent sequencing; chains were not paired. General observations from the study: The VDJdb matching leaned toward anti-spike CD8 responses and overlooked private and CD4 specificities.

Trimming took 5 bases from V and 3 from J, leaving 16 bases between them. Germline V lookup: CDR1 SGHAT, CDR2 FQNNGV. CDR3 length: 15 residues. cDNA molecules, individually, were tagged with unique molecular identifiers. TCRdb processed the 5' RACE reads anew with MiXCR; each CDR3 protein has one entry. The sample records around 57,000 distinct CDR3 sequences, around 12% being singletons. A note on this clonotype: The antigen is unknown.

The sequence was obtained from an adult who was a healthcare worker with PCR-confirmed SARS-CoV-2 infection or an uninfected control (not recorded which). The chain employs TRBV11-2 and TRBJ2-5, with D perhaps matching TRBD2 (7 bases). Material: whole blood. Written as DNA, the CDR3 is TGTGCCAGCAGCACCCAGGGAGGGACAAAAGAGACCCAGTACTTC. It codes for CASSTQGGTKETQYF.